Below, 15 T cell receptor beta chains from the same sample are listed, as sequenced in a study of cytomegalovirus exposure and HLA in healthy donors. This PCR relied on a set of 60 Vbeta primers and 13 Jbeta primers. Sequencing used immunoSEQ multiplex PCR; TCRdb keeps in-frame clones, though not all of them. Here the sample spans roughly 100,000 clones, 69% being singletons. The sample taken for sequencing was PBMCs. The receptors were sampled from a man aged 25-45 years in good health and CMV-seronegative.

This clone was recorded a few times. This sequence joins TRBV5-6 and TRBJ2-5; 10 positions match TRBD2. The J call may be incorrect, as the DNA end agrees better with TRBJ2-7. The germline V gene has CDR1 SGHDT and CDR2 YYEEEE. The CDR3 totals 15 residues. CDR3 bases: TGTGCCAGCAGCGACGAACCTAGCGGGAGCTACGAGCAGTACTTC. Protein: CASSDEPSGSYEQYF.

This chain uses TRBV5-4 with TRBJ2-3, with D possibly TRBD2 on 5 matching bases. The germline V and J ends were trimmed by 6 bases and 0 bases, with 20 bases remaining between them. CDR3 length: 17 residues. Germline V CDR1 and CDR2: SGHNT, YYREEE (reference sequence). This chain's CDR3 is CASTLAGRQRSTDTQYF. For the CDR3, the DNA is TGTGCCAGCACTCTCGCGGGCCGCCAACGTAGCACAGATACGCAGTATTTT.

CDR3 DNA sequence: TGTGCCAGCAGCTTGAAGGACAGGGAGGGCTACACCTTC. Translated, it gives CASSLKDREGYTF. The rearrangement joins TRBV7-9 to TRBJ1-2; 8 bases are shared with TRBD1. The V gene's germline CDR1 is SEHNR and CDR2 FQNEAQ (reference sequence). The CDR3 covers 13 residues. J gave up 8 bases and V 3 bases, and 5 bases lay outside the gene matches. The entire variable domain, with the rest obtained from reference TRBV7-9 and TRBJ1-2, is as follows: DTGVSQNPRHKITKRGQNVTFRCDPISEHNRLYWYRQTLGQGPEFLTYFQNEAQLEKSRLLSDRFSAERPKGSFSTLEIQRTEQGDSAMYLCASSLKDREGYTFGSGTRLTVV.

The chain employs TRBV7-8 and TRBJ1-2; D gene uncertain. Germline V gene data show CDR1 as SGHVS and CDR2 as FQNEAQ. This CDR3 comprises 15 residues. V dropped 1 base and J dropped 0 bases, with 9 bases sitting between them. CDR3 protein: CASSLVAPTNYGYTF. CDR3 sequence (DNA): TGTGCCAGCAGCTTAGTAGCACCAACTAACTATGGCTACACCTTC.

The chain combines TRBV29-1 with TRBJ2-1, with TRBD2 matching over 10 bases. Germline CDR1 reads SQVTM; CDR2 reads ANQGSEA. Losses at the gene ends were 2 bases for V and 9 bases for J; bases not matched to a gene: 7. This CDR3 spans 14 amino acids. The CDR3 is CSVERLAGAPEQFF. The CDR3 DNA reads TGCAGCGTTGAAAGGCTAGCGGGAGCGCCTGAGCAGTTCTTC.

The chain uses TRBV19 and TRBJ1-2, with TRBD1 as a possible D gene (6 bases). The CDR3 runs to 13 residues. V was shortened by 8 bases and J by 1 base, with 11 bases between the two germline ends. From germline, CDR1 is LNHDA and CDR2 SQIVND (reference sequence). The CDR3 loop reads CASGGAGNYGYTF. CDR3 nucleotides: TGTGCCAGTGGGGGGGCTGGTAACTATGGCTACACCTTC.

J is TRBJ2-3 and V is TRBV27; tentatively, D is TRBD1 (6 bases). Trimming pared 1 base from V and 3 bases from J, leaving 11 bases between. CDR3 length equals 15 residues. Looked up from germline, CDR1 is MNHEY and CDR2 is SMNVEV (reference sequence). CDR3 nucleotides: TGTGCCAGCAGTTTATTTATACAGGGAACAGATACGCAGTATTTT. This encodes CASSLFIQGTDTQYF.

This chain connects TRBV11-3 to TRBJ1-1; weak D call: TRBD1 (5 bases). The CDR3 covers 14 residues. The germline V gene encodes CDR1 SGHNT and CDR2 YENEEA. Trimming pared 5 bases from V and 8 bases from J, leaving 18 bases between. CDR3 bases: TGTGCCAGCAGCAATACCCCGGAGGGGTGGGAAGCTTTCTTT. Translation gives CASSNTPEGWEAFF. Supplemented by reference TRBV11-3 and TRBJ1-1, the full variable domain reads EAGVVQSPRYKIIEKKQPVAFWCNPISGHNTLYWYLQNLGQGPELLIRYENEEAVDDSQLPKDRFSAERLKGVDSTLKIQPAELGDSAVYLCASSNTPEGWEAFFGQGTRLTVV.

This clone has more than one count but fewer than ten. The V and J genes are TRBV2 and TRBJ2-1, with 7 bases aligning to TRBD2. There are 15 residues in the CDR3. Germline CDR1 is SNHLY and CDR2 is FYNNEI. Trimming removed 0 bases from V and 12 bases from J; junction bases left unmatched: 11. CDR3 loop: CASSEALRREGAQFF. In DNA, the CDR3 is TGTGCCAGCAGTGAAGCGCTTCGGAGGGAGGGCGCGCAGTTCTTC.

This clone showed up just a few times. The chain uses TRBV7-9 and TRBJ2-6; D possibly corresponds to TRBD1 (6 bases). The CDR3 loop spans 15 amino acids. Trimming removed 4 bases at V and 2 bases at J, with 9 bases between. The V gene's germline CDR1 is SEHNR and CDR2 FQNEAQ (reference sequence). The CDR3 DNA reads as TGTGCCAGCAGCTCAACAGGGACTGGGGCCAACGTCCTGACTTTC. Encoded protein: CASSSTGTGANVLTF.

This clone has only one observation. The chain links TRBV18 to TRBJ2-2; 8 nucleotides match TRBD1. J was trimmed by 7 bases and V by 6 bases; bases with no gene match: 4. The CDR3 runs 13 residues. The germline V gene has CDR1 KGHSH and CDR2 LQKENI. CDR3 amino acids: CASSRTGHGELFF. The DNA of the CDR3 is TGTGCCAGCTCGAGGACAGGGCACGGGGAGCTGTTTTTT.

V is TRBV2 and J is TRBJ1-2; D may be TRBD1 (5 bases). Germline V gene lookup returns CDR1 SNHLY and CDR2 FYNNEI. The CDR3 covers 13 residues. Deletions cut 6 bases from V and 2 bases from J, with 10 bases between. The CDR3: CASSERGNYGYTF. DNA of the CDR3: TGTGCCAGCAGCGAGCGGGGGAACTATGGCTACACCTTC.

This chain connects TRBV7-6 to TRBJ2-3; 11 bases agree with TRBD2. The V gene end was trimmed by 5 bases and the J gene end by 0 bases; junction bases not matched to a gene: 7. Germline CDR1 and CDR2: SGHVS and FNYEAQ. This CDR3 spans 17 amino acids. The CDR3 sequence is CASSLGTSGHSTDTQYF. CDR3 coding DNA: TGTGCCAGCAGCCTCGGGACTAGCGGTCATAGCACAGATACGCAGTATTTT.

This clone was counted between two and nine times. This chain uses TRBV10-2 with TRBJ2-7; TRBD1 is a possible D gene (5 bases). The CDR3 runs to 12 residues. The ends were cut back, 8 bases at V and 5 bases at J, with 13 bases in the middle. CDR1 and CDR2 (germline): WSHSY, SAAADI. The CDR3 DNA reads as TGCGCCAGCGCTAGACAGAACAACGAGCAGTACTTC. Translating gives CASARQNNEQYF.

The chain is built from TRBV7-2 and TRBJ1-2, with 11 bases aligning to TRBD1. This CDR3 contains 15 residues. Germline V lookup: CDR1 SGHTA, CDR2 FQGNSA. J gave up 8 bases and V 3 bases, and 8 bases lay outside the gene matches. DNA for the CDR3: TGTGCCAGCAGCTTCGGACAGGGGGCAGTTGGAGGCTACACCTTC. This codes for CASSFGQGAVGGYTF. The full variable domain, rest sourced from reference TRBV7-2 and TRBJ1-2, is GAGVSQSPSNKVTEKGKDVELRCDPISGHTALYWYRQSLGQGLEFLIYFQGNSAPDKSGLPSDRFSAERTGGSVSTLTIQRTQQEDSAVYLCASSFGQGAVGGYTFGSGTRLTVV.